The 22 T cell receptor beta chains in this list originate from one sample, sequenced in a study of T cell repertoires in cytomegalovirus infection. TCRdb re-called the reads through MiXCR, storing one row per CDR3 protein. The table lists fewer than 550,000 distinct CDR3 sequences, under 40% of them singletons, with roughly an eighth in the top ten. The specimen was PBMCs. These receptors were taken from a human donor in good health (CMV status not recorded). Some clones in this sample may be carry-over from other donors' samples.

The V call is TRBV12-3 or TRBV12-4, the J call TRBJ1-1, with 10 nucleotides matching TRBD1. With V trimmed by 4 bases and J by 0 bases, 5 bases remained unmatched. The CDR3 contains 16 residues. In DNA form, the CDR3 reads TGTGCCAGCAGTTCCGGACAGGGGGTTTTGAACACTGAAGCTTTCTTT. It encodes CASSSGQGVLNTEAFF.

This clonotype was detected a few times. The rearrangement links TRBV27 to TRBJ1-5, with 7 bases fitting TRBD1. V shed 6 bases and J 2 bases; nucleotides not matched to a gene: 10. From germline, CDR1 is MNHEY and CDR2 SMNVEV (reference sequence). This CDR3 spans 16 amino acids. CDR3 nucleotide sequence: TGTGCCAGCAGCCCTAGACAGGGAGCCGGCAATCAGCCCCAGCATTTT. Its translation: CASSPRQGAGNQPQHF.

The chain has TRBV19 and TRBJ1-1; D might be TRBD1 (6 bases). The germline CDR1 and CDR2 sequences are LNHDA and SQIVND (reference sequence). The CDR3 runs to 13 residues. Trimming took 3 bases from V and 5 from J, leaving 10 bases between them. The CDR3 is CASSMRQETEAFF. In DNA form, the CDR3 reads TGTGCCAGTAGTATGAGACAGGAAACTGAAGCTTTCTTT.

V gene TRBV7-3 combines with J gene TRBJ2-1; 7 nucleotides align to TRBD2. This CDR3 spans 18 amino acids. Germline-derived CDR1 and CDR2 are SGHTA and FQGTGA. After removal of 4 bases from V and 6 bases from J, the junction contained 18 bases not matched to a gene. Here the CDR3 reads CASSSERGVSNSANEQFF. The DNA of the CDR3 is TGTGCCAGCAGCTCAGAGCGGGGAGTCTCGAATTCCGCCAATGAGCAGTTCTTC.

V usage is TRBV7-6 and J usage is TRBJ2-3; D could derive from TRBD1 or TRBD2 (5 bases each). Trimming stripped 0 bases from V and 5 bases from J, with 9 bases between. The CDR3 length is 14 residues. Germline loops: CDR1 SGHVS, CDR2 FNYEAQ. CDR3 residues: CASSLASGLDTQYF. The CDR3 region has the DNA TGTGCCAGCAGCTTAGCGTCGGGGCTAGATACGCAGTATTTT.

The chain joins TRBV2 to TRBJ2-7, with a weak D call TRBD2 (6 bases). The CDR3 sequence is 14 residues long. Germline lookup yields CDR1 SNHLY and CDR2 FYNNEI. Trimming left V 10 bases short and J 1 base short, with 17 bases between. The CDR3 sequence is CATSPGTPSYEQYF. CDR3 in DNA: TGTGCCACCTCGCCCGGGACTCCATCCTACGAGCAGTACTTC.

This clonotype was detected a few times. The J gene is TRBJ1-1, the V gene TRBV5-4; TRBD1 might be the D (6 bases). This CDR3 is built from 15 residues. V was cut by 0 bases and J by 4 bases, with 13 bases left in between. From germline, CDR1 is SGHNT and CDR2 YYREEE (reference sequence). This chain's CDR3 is CASSLGSKGGTEAFF. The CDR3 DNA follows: TGTGCCAGCAGCTTGGGATCGAAGGGGGGCACTGAAGCTTTCTTT.

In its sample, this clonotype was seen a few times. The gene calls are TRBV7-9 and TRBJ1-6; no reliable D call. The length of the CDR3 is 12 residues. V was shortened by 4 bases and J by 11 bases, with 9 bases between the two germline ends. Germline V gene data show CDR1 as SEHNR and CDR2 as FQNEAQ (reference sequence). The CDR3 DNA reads TGTGCCAGCAGCTACCCTGGGGCACCCCTCCACTTT. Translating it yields CASSYPGAPLHF.

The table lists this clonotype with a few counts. The CDR3 DNA sequence: TGTGCCAGCAGTGATCGCCCCCCCCTGACAGGGTTCCCCGAGACCCAGTACTTC. Amino acids: CASSDRPPLTGFPETQYF. The chain combines TRBV2 with TRBJ2-5; 7 bases agree with TRBD1. There are 18 residues in the CDR3. The germline CDR1 and CDR2 sequences are SNHLY and FYNNEI. Unmatched junction bases numbered 18, after V lost 3 bases and J lost 5 bases. Filled out from reference TRBV2 and TRBJ2-5, the complete variable domain reads EPEVTQTPSHQVTQMGQEVILRCVPISNHLYFYWYRQILGQKVEFLVSFYNNEISEKSEIFDDQFSVERPDGSNFTLKIRSTKLEDSAMYFCASSDRPPLTGFPETQYFGPGTRLLVL.

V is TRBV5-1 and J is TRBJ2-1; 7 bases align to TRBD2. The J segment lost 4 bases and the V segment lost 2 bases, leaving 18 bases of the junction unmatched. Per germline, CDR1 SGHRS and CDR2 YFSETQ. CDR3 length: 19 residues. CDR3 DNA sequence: TGCGCCAGCAGCTTCCGGGACTACCACACGGGATCGCCATACAATGAGCAGTTCTTC. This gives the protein CASSFRDYHTGSPYNEQFF.

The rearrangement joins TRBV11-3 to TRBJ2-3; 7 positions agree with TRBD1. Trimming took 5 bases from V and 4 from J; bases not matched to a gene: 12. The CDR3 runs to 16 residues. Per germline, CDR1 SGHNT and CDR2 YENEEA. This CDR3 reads CASSTGQDGSPDTQYF. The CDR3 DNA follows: TGTGCCAGCAGCACCGGACAGGACGGCAGTCCAGATACGCAGTATTTT. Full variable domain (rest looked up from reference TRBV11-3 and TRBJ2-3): EAGVVQSPRYKIIEKKQPVAFWCNPISGHNTLYWYLQNLGQGPELLIRYENEEAVDDSQLPKDRFSAERLKGVDSTLKIQPAELGDSAVYLCASSTGQDGSPDTQYFGPGTRLTVL.

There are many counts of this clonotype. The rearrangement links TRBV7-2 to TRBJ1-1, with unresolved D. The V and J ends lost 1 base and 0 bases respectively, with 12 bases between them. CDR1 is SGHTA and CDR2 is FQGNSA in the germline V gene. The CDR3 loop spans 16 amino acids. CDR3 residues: CASSLVSPGLNTEAFF. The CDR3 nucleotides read TGTGCCAGCAGCTTAGTGTCCCCAGGTCTGAACACTGAAGCTTTCTTT.

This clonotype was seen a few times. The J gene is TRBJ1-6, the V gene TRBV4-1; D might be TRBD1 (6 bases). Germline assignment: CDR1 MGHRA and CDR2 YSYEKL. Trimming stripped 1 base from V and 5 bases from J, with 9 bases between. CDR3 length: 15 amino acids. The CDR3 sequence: CASSQGTVNNSPLHF. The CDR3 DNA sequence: TGCGCCAGCAGCCAAGGGACAGTGAATAATTCACCCCTCCACTTT.

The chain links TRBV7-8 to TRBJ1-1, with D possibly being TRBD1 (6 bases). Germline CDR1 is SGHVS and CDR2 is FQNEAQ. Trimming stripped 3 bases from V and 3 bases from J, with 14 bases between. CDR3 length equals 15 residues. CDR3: CASSLGGLSDTEAFF. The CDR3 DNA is TGTGCCAGCAGCTTGGGGGGCCTTTCGGACACTGAAGCTTTCTTT.

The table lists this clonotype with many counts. This CDR3 is CASSPWDRGNEQFF. In DNA form, the CDR3 reads TGTGCCAGCAGCCCTTGGGACAGGGGCAATGAGCAGTTCTTC. The chain employs TRBV7-6 and TRBJ2-1; 10 bases align to TRBD1. Trimming at V came to 5 bases and at J to 6 bases, leaving 4 bases not matched to a gene. Germline CDR1 reads SGHVS; CDR2 reads FNYEAQ. The CDR3 totals 14 residues.

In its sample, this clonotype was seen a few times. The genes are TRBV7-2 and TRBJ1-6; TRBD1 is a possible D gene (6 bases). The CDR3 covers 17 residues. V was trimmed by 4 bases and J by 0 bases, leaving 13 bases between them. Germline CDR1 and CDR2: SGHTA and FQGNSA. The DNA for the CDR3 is TGTGCCAGCAGCTCAGAGGTAGGGGGCTCCTATAATTCACCCCTCCACTTT. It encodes CASSSEVGGSYNSPLHF.

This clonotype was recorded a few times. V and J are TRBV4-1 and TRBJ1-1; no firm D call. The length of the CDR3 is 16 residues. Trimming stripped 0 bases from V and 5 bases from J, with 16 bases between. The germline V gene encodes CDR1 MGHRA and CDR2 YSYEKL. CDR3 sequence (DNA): TGCGCCAGCAGCCAAGATGGGGATCCCCGATGGACTGAAGCTTTCTTT. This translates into CASSQDGDPRWTEAFF.

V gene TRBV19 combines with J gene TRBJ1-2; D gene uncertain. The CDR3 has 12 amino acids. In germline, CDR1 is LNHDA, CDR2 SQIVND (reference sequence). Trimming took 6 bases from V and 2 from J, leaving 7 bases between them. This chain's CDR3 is CASSYANYGYTF. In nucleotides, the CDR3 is TGTGCCAGTAGCTACGCGAACTATGGCTACACCTTC.

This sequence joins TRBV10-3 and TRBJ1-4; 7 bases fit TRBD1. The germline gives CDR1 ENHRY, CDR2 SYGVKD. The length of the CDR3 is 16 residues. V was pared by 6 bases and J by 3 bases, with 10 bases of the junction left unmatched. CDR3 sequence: CAIRGDSPGANEKLFF. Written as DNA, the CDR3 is TGTGCCATCAGAGGGGACAGCCCTGGTGCTAATGAAAAACTGTTTTTT.

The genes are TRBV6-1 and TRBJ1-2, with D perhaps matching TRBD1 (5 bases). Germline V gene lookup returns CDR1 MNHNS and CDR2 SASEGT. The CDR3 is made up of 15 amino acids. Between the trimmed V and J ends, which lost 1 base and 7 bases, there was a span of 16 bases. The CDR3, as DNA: TGTGCCAGCAGTGAAGAGCGGGTCAGGGACGGTGGCTACACCTTC. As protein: CASSEERVRDGGYTF.

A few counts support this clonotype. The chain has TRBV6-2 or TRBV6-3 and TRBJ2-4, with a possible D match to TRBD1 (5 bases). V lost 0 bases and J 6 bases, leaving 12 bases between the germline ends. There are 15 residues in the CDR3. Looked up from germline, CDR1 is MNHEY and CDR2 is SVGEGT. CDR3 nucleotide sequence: TGTGCCAGCAGTTACTCTTCAGGGTCCGCAAACATTCAGTACTTC. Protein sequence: CASSYSSGSANIQYF.

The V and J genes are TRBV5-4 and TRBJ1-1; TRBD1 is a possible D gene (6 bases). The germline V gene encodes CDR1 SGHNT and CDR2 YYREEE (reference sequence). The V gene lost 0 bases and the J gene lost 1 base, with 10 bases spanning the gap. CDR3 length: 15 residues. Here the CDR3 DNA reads TGTGCCAGCAGCTTGGAGAGGACAGCGAACACTGAAGCTTTCTTT. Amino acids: CASSLERTANTEAFF. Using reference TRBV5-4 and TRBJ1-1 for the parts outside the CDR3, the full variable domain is ETGVTQSPTHLIKTRGQQVTLRCSSQSGHNTVSWYQQALGQGPQFIFQYYREEENGRGNFPPRFSGLQFPNYSSELNVNALELDDSALYLCASSLERTANTEAFFGQGTRLTVV.